This T cell receptor beta chain was found in a study of blood T cell repertoires in COVID-19. The CDR3 has 15 residues. Germline V CDR1 and CDR2: LNHDA, SQIVND (reference sequence). V lost 3 bases, J lost 3 bases, and 15 bases lay in between. Libraries were prepared by immunoSEQ multiplex PCR; TCRdb keeps only in-frame clonotypes and omits some of them. In the table there are about 130,000 clones, more than 75% of which are singletons. The sample taken for sequencing was peripheral blood. The receptor was isolated from a man in his fifties with active COVID-19. The gene calls are TRBV19 and TRBJ2-7; D is perhaps TRBD1 (6 bases). Here the CDR3 DNA reads TGTGCCAGTAGTATCCCCTCTCGCAGGGGCTACGAGCAGTACTTC. Translated, it gives CASSIPSRRGYEQYF.